This paragraph reports one TCR beta chain. The data were taken from a study of early stage breast cancer tumors. Germline V gene sequence: CDR1 SGHNT, CDR2 YYREEE (reference sequence). The CDR3 sequence is 14 residues long. V was pared by 0 bases and J by 5 bases, with 9 bases between. Generated by immunoSEQ multiplex PCR, the TCRdb table keeps only in-frame clones and is missing some. Of about 72,000 clones in the sample, approximately 79% were seen once. The receptor was derived from a person between 60 and 69 years old with breast cancer. The sequenced material came from blood. The rearrangement links TRBV5-4 to TRBJ2-1, with a tentative D call TRBD2 (6 bases). The CDR3 DNA sequence: TGTGCCAGCAGCTTGGTAGCGGCAAACAATGAGCAGTTCTTC. Translation: CASSLVAANNEQFF.